The sequence of this T cell receptor beta chain was determined in a study of blood T cell repertoires in COVID-19. Method: immunoSEQ multiplex PCR; TCRdb's copy keeps in-frame clones and lacks some. The sample holds about 230,000 clones, around 83% seen once. The CDR3 has 14 amino acids. Germline assignment: CDR1 SGHRS and CDR2 YFSETQ. Trimming took off 4 bases at V and 6 bases at J, with 13 bases between the two ends. The sequence was obtained from a man aged 35-49 years with acute or convalescent COVID-19. The chain joins TRBV5-1 to TRBJ1-4; no clear D gene. The material sequenced was peripheral blood. The DNA of the CDR3 is TGCGCCAGCAGCCCCGACCCGGGTTATGAAAAACTGTTTTTT. It translates to CASSPDPGYEKLFF.